This T cell receptor (beta chain) was recovered during a study of immune evolution from preneoplasia to lung adenocarcinoma. Profiled with immunoSEQ multiplex PCR; TCRdb holds only in-frame clones, not every one. The sample yields approximately 15,000 clones, less than 90% seen once. Trimming took 0 bases from V and 3 from J, leaving 3 bases between them. This CDR3 is built from 13 residues. Per germline, CDR1 MNHEY and CDR2 SVGAGI. The receptor was derived from a donor aged 70 or over with lung adenocarcinoma. The material sequenced was FFPE lung adenocarcinoma in situ tissue. The genes are TRBV6-5 and TRBJ1-5; D gene unclear. The CDR3 sequence is CASSYSVNQPQHF. The DNA of the CDR3 is TGTGCCAGCAGTTACTCGGTCAATCAGCCCCAGCATTTT.